The sequence of this TCR beta chain was determined in a study of spatial heterogeneity in lung cancer. The overall study: Sequencing consistently turned up more beta-chain sequences than alpha-chain sequences. Every unique TCR and UMI combination, on average, appeared more than ten times in raw reads.

By sample share, this clonotype is medium-sized. Its antigen is not known. The time point here: sample taken at primary tumor resection. TCRs were sequenced from unsorted whole RNA of tumor, nontumor lung or PBMC. This CDR3 region has 14 residues. V dropped 10 bases and J dropped 7; count of bases not matched to a gene: 13. A distinct unique molecular identifier was carried by each TCR cDNA molecule. TCRdb used MiXCR to reprocess the 5' RACE reads, holding one entry per CDR3 protein. This table has some 3,500 distinct CDR3 sequences, less than 5.5% appearing once. Study-level points and caveats: Counts that tracked tumor mutation counts were those of expanded intratumoral alpha and beta TCRs.

Material: lung tumor tissue, obtained at surgery. The clonotype comes from a female donor with early-stage non-small cell lung cancer. V gene TRBV12-3 or TRBV12-4 combines with J gene TRBJ2-1; TRBD1 agrees at 7 bases. Written as DNA, the CDR3 is TGTGCCACTACCGGTTCGACAGGGCAGAATGAGCAGTTCTTC. Its protein is CATTGSTGQNEQFF.